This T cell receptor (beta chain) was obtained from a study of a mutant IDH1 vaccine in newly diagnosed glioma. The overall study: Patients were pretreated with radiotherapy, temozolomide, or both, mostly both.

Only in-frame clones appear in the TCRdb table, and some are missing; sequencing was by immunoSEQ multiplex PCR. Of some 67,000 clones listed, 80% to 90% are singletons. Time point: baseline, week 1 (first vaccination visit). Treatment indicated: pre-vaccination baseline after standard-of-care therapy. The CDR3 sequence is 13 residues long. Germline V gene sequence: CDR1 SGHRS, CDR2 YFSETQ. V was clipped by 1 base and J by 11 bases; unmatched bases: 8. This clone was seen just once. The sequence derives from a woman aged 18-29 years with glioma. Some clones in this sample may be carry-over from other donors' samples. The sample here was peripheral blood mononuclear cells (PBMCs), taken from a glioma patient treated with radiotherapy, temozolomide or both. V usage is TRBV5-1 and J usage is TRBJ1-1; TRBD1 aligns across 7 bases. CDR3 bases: TGCGCCAGCAGCTTGAAGGGCGACAGGGAGGCTTTCTTT. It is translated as CASSLKGDREAFF.